These 9 T cell receptor beta chains share one sample of origin, sequenced in a study of vaccination effects on CD4 cells after COVID-19. Their recognized antigens are unknown. CD4+ T cells specific for antigen were expanded with viral peptide pools by the ViraFEST assay before sequencing. Isolation of CD4+ T cells took place after 10 days of culture. Neither prior SARS-CoV-2 infection nor positive nucleocapsid antibodies were present in the vaccine recipients. The protocol was immunoSEQ multiplex PCR, while the TCRdb copy is restricted to in-frame clones and leaves out a portion. The profile shows roughly 41,000 clones, about 66% of them singletons. The sequences come from CD4+ T cells from PBMCs cultured with HCoV-OC43 spike peptides, collected before COVID-19 vaccination. Subset noted: HCoV-OC43 spike overlapping peptide pool stimulation. The receptors were sampled from a human donor who received a COVID-19 vaccine.

This chain connects TRBV30 to TRBJ1-5; 10 positions agree with TRBD1. CDR3 length: 16 residues. The V and J ends lost 2 bases and 6 bases, in that order; junction bases with no gene match: 10. Germline values: CDR1 GTSNPN, CDR2 SVGIG (reference sequence). The CDR3 coding sequence is TGTGCCTGGAGTCCCAAACGGGACAGGGGAATTCAGCCCCAGCATTTT. This codes for CAWSPKRDRGIQPQHF.

By sample fraction, this clone is medium-sized. The rearrangement links TRBV7-9 to TRBJ2-1; 10 nucleotides align to TRBD2. CDR3 size: 15 residues. Per the germline V gene, CDR1 is SEHNR and CDR2 is FQNEAQ (reference sequence). J gave up 4 bases and V 5 bases, and 5 bases lay outside the gene matches. CDR3 region: CASSANSGGYNEQFF. CDR3 nucleotides: TGTGCCAGCAGCGCGAATAGCGGGGGGTACAATGAGCAGTTCTTC.

This rearrangement joins TRBV7-9 to TRBJ1-1; 7 bases align to TRBD1. This CDR3 comprises 13 residues. J lost 4 bases, V lost 3 bases, and 2 bases had no gene match. The germline CDR1 and CDR2 sequences are SEHNR and FQNEAQ (reference sequence). The CDR3 spells CASSLKGATEAFF. DNA for the CDR3: TGTGCCAGCAGCTTGAAGGGGGCCACTGAAGCTTTCTTT.

The rearrangement joins TRBV5-4 to TRBJ1-4, with 7 bases lining up with TRBD1. V gave up 1 base and J gave up 3 bases; unmatched junction bases: 0. In germline, CDR1 is SGHNT, CDR2 YYREEE (reference sequence). The length of the CDR3 is 14 residues. The CDR3 spells CASSLQGANEKLFF. The DNA of the CDR3 is TGTGCCAGCAGCTTGCAGGGGGCTAATGAAAAACTGTTTTTT.

J is TRBJ1-2 and V is TRBV9; possible D gene TRBD1, 5 bases. V was pared by 1 base and J by 2 bases, with 6 bases between. Germline CDR1 and CDR2: SGDLS and YYNGEE. The length of the CDR3 is 13 residues. The CDR3 coding sequence is TGTGCCAGCAGCGTACCAGGGAACTATGGCTACACCTTC. Protein sequence: CASSVPGNYGYTF.

V usage is TRBV5-1 and J usage is TRBJ2-3, with D tentatively TRBD2 (6 bases). Trimming cost V 4 bases and J 5 bases, with 14 bases left between them. The germline V gene encodes CDR1 SGHRS and CDR2 YFSETQ. The CDR3 contains 14 residues. DNA for the CDR3: TGCGCCAGCAGCCCCCGGCGGGGAGAAGATACGCAGTATTTT. This sequence encodes CASSPRRGEDTQYF.

This chain connects TRBV3-1 (or the pseudogene TRBV3-2) to TRBJ2-7; 8 nucleotides match TRBD2. The germline V gene has CDR1 LGHDT and CDR2 YNNKEL (reference sequence). V gave up 0 bases and J gave up 7 bases; unmatched junction bases: 14. This CDR3 contains 17 residues. The CDR3 DNA reads TGTGCCAGCAGCCAAGAACCGGGGCCAGCGGGAGCGCGGGAGCAGTACTTC. Translating it yields CASSQEPGPAGAREQYF.

The genes are TRBV19 and TRBJ1-1; 7 bases agree with TRBD1. Per germline, CDR1 LNHDA and CDR2 SQIVND (reference sequence). With 7 bases clipped from V and 5 bases from J, the junction kept 7 bases outside the gene matches. CDR3 size: 13 residues. The CDR3 bases are TGTGCCAGTACCTTACAGGGGCTGACTGAAGCTTTCTTT. Protein product: CASTLQGLTEAFF.

The table lists this clone with a few counts. The V and J genes are TRBV5-1 and TRBJ2-1, with D possibly being TRBD1 (6 bases). V shed 2 bases and J shed 6 bases, with 12 bases lying between them. Germline CDR1 SGHRS, CDR2 YFSETQ. This CDR3 contains 14 residues. CDR3 sequence reads: CASSFPGDGNEQFF. The CDR3 DNA is TGCGCCAGCAGCTTCCCAGGGGACGGCAATGAGCAGTTCTTC. Combining the CDR3 with reference TRBV5-1 and TRBJ2-1 gives the whole variable domain KAGVTQTPRYLIKTRGQQVTLSCSPISGHRSVSWYQQTPGQGLQFLFEYFSETQRNKGNFPGRFSGRQFSNSRSEMNVSTLELGDSALYLCASSFPGDGNEQFFGPGTRLTVL.